This T cell receptor (beta chain) was sequenced during a study of shared clonotypes between healthy human individuals. Study-wide background: A couple of women and a few men aged 18 to 49 made up the donors. Study-wide results and caveats: Clonotype sharing among donors, it was expected, would be affected by sequencing depth.

Worth noting for this clone: Its antigen is still unknown.

Germline V lookup: CDR1 SGHNT, CDR2 YENEEA. The CDR3 totals 17 residues. V was trimmed by 5 bases and J by 4 bases, leaving 20 bases between them. Genomic DNA of every subset was divided equally among multiple immunoSEQ plates. Repertoires were generated with immunoSEQ multiplex PCR, while TCRdb's copy carries only in-frame clones and drops some. Among approximately 980,000 clones listed, approximately 80% were seen once. The sample was memory CD4+ T cells sorted from blood. Subset noted: CD45RA-negative fraction. The chain joins TRBV11-3 to TRBJ2-2, with D perhaps matching TRBD1 (6 bases). The sequence derives from a young man in good health. The CDR3 sequence is CASSPPIGGNFTGELFF. The CDR3 bases are TGTGCCAGCAGCCCCCCCATTGGGGGCAATTTCACCGGGGAGCTGTTTTTT.